Reported below is one T cell receptor (beta chain). This specimen belongs to a study of blood T cell repertoires in COVID-19. Deletions cut 3 bases from V and 2 bases from J, with 11 bases between. The CDR3 has 14 residues. The germline CDR1 and CDR2 sequences are MNHEY and SMNVEV (reference sequence). TCRdb keeps only in-frame clones here, not all; method: immunoSEQ multiplex PCR. The sample shows 100,000 to 150,000 clones, under 90% of them seen only once. This chain links TRBV27 with TRBJ2-7; a possible D gene is TRBD1 (5 bases). Sequenced input: peripheral blood. This TCR came from a woman between 55 and 75 years old with acute or convalescent COVID-19. The CDR3 here is CASSFGASAYEQYF. The CDR3 coding sequence is TGTGCCAGCAGTTTTGGGGCCTCCGCCTACGAGCAGTACTTC.